This T cell receptor (beta chain) was retrieved from a study of blood T cell repertoires in COVID-19. Overall study: Spain, Italy and the United States supplied samples that represented acute and convalescent COVID-19. Sample material is recorded as cDNA or gDNA derived from T cells, B-cell-depleted T cells, or PBMCs.

Those enrolled in Seattle joined during active infection and were followed longitudinally afterward. Germline CDR1 and CDR2: SGHDT and YYEEEE. The ends were cut back, 5 bases at V and 3 bases at J, with 11 bases in the middle. CDR3 length: 13 amino acids. Authors' analysis steps: Amplification with reference gene primers provided the estimates of nucleated cell counts. Profiled with immunoSEQ multiplex PCR; TCRdb holds only in-frame clones, not every one. Clone size and V and J calls were adopted from that table, with D and trimming inferred from the DNA. The data show approximately 480,000 clones, with 89% seen just once and around 0.95% held by the top ten.

The sequenced sample consisted of peripheral blood. This sequence was found in a man younger than 35 with COVID-19, enrolled during active disease. This chain uses TRBV5-6 with TRBJ2-5; weak D call: TRBD1 (5 bases). In DNA form, the CDR3 reads TGTGCCAGCAGTCCAGGGAACGAAGAGACCCAGTACTTC. Protein sequence: CASSPGNEETQYF.